This T cell receptor beta chain stems from a study of early T cells in non-severe SARS-CoV-2 infection. TCRdb reprocessed the 5' RACE reads with MiXCR, giving one entry per CDR3 protein. In the table there are some 80,000 distinct CDR3 sequences, roughly 12% of which are singletons. The V and J ends lost 0 bases and 4 bases respectively, with 7 bases between them. The germline V gene has CDR1 SGHTA and CDR2 FQGNSA. This CDR3 is 14 amino acids long. This receptor was taken from an adult who was a healthcare worker with PCR-confirmed SARS-CoV-2 infection or an uninfected control (not recorded which). Sequenced input: whole blood. The chain uses TRBV7-2 and TRBJ2-1, with a weak D call TRBD2 (5 bases). Here the CDR3 reads CASSLASGYNEQFF. For the CDR3, the DNA is TGTGCCAGCAGCTTAGCGAGCGGATACAATGAGCAGTTCTTC.